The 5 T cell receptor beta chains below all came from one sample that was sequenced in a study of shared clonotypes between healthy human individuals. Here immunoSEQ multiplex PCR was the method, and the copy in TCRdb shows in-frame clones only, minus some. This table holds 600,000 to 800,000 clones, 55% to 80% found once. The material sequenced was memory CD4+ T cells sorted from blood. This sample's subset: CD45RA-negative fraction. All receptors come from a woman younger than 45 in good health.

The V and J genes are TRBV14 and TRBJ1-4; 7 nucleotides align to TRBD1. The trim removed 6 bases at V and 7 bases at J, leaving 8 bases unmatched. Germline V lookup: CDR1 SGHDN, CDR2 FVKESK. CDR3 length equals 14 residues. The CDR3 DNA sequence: TGTGCCAGCAGTTTGACAGGGCTGGGTGAAAAACTGTTTTTT. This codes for CASSLTGLGEKLFF.

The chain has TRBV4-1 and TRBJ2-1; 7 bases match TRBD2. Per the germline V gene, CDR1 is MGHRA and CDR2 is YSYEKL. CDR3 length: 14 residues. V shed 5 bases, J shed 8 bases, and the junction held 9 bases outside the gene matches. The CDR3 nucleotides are TGCGCCAGCAGCGGCCGGATGGGGGGGGATGAGCAGTTCTTC. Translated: CASSGRMGGDEQFF.

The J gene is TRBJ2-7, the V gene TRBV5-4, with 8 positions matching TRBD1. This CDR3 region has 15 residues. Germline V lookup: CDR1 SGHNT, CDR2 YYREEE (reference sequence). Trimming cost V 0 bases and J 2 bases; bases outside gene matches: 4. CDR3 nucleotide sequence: TGTGCCAGCAGCTTGGTTGACAGGGGCCCCTACGAGCAGTACTTC. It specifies CASSLVDRGPYEQYF.

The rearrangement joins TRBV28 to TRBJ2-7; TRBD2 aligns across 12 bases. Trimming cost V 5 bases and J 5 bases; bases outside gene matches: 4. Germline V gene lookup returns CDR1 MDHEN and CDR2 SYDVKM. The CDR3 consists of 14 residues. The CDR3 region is CASSTSGRIHEQYF. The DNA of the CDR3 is TGTGCCAGCAGTACTAGCGGGAGGATACACGAGCAGTACTTC.

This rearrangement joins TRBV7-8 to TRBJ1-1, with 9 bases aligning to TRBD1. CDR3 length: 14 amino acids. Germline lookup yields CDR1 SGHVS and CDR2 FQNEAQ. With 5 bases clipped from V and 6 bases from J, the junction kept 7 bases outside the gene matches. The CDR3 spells CASSVQGAGAEAFF. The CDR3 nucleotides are TGTGCCAGCAGCGTACAGGGGGCGGGGGCTGAAGCTTTCTTT.